In its sample, the clone carrying this TCR beta chain is medium-sized. The entry originates in a study of sequential checkpoint blockade in melanoma. As for the study in general: Arm A got nivolumab then ipilimumab; arm B the reverse, 1:1. Both treatment sequences were followed by maintenance nivolumab.

Measured with immunoSEQ multiplex PCR; TCRdb has only the in-frame clones, and not every one. Of roughly 18,000 clones in the sample, 74% were seen once. The treatment is: randomized to nivolumab then ipilimumab (arm A) or the reverse (arm B). No patient had prior DNA-damaging chemotherapy. The V end was cut by 0 bases, the J end by 6 bases, with 14 bases between. CDR3 size: 15 residues. CDR1 is GTSNPN, CDR2 SVGIG, per germline (reference sequence). This sequence joins TRBV30 and TRBJ2-2; D not certain. This clonotype was sampled from a human donor with melanoma. Sequenced here: CD8+ T cells sorted from blood (inferred from file names), sampled from a patient given nivolumab and ipilimumab in sequence. The CDR3: CAWSVLAVESGELFF. The CDR3 DNA reads as TGTGCCTGGAGTGTACTGGCGGTTGAATCCGGGGAGCTGTTTTTT.